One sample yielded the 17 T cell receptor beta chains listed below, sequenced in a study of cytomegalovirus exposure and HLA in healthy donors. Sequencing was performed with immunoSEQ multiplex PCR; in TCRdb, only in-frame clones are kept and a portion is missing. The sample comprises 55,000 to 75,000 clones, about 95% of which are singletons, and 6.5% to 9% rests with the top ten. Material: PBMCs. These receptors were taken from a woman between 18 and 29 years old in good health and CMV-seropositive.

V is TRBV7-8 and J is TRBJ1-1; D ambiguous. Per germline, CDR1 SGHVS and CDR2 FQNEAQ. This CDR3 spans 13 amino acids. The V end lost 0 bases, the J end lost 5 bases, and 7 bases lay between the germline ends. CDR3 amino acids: CASSLAHKTEAFF. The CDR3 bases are TGTGCCAGCAGCTTAGCACATAAGACTGAAGCTTTCTTT.

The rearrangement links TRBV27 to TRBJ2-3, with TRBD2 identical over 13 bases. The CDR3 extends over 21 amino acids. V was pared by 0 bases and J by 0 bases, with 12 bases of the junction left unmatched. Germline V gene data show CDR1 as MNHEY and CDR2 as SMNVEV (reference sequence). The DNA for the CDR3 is TGTGCCAGCAGTTTATCCGGGACTAGCGGGAACGTTCGCCCTAGCACAGATACGCAGTATTTT. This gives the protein CASSLSGTSGNVRPSTDTQYF.

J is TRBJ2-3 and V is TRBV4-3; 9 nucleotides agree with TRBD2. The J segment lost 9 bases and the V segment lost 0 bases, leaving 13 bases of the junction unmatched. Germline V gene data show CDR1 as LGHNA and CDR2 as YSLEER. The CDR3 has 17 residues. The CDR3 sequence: CASSQDLARGGRLTQYF. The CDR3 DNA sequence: TGCGCCAGCAGCCAAGATTTGGCGCGGGGGGGACGCCTAACGCAGTATTTT.

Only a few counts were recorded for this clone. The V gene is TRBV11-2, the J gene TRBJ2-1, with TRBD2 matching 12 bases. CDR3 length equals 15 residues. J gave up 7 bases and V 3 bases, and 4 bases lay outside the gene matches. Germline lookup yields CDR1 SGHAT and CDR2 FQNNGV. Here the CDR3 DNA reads TGTGCCAGCAGCTTCTCCGGACTAGCGGGAAATGAGCAGTTCTTC. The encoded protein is CASSFSGLAGNEQFF.

The CDR3 bases are TGTGCCAGCAGCACCCAGGGGGATCAGCCCCAGCATTTT. Residues: CASSTQGDQPQHF. V is TRBV7-2 and J is TRBJ1-5, with TRBD1 matching over 7 bases. Germline loops: CDR1 SGHTA, CDR2 FQGNSA. The CDR3 sequence is 13 residues long. Germline trimming cut 5 bases from V and 5 bases from J; bases unmatched to any gene: 3.

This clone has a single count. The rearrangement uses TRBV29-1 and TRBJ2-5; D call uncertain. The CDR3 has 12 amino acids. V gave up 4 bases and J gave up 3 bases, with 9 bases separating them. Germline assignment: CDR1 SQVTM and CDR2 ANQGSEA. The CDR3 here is CSVGHDEETQYF. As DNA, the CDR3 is TGCAGCGTTGGACACGATGAAGAGACCCAGTACTTC.

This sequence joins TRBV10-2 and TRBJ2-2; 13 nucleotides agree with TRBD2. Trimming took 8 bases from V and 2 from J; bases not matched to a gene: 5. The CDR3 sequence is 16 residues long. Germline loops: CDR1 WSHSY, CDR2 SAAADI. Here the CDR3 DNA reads TGCGCCAGCGGTTGGACTAGCGGGAGCAACACCGGGGAGCTGTTTTTT. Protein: CASGWTSGSNTGELFF.

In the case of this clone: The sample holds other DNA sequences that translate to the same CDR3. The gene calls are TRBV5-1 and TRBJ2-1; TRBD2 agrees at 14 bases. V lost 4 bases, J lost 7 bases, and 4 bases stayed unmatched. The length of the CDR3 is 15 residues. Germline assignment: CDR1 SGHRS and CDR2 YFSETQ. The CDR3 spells CASSPGLAGANEQFF. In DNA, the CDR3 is TGCGCCAGCAGCCCGGGACTAGCGGGAGCTAATGAGCAGTTCTTC.

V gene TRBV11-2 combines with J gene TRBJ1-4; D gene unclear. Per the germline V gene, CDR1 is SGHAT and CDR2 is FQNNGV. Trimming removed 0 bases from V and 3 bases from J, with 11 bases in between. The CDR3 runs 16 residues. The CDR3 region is CASSLDWAGSNEKLFF. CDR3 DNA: TGTGCCAGCAGCTTAGATTGGGCGGGCTCTAATGAAAAACTGTTTTTT.

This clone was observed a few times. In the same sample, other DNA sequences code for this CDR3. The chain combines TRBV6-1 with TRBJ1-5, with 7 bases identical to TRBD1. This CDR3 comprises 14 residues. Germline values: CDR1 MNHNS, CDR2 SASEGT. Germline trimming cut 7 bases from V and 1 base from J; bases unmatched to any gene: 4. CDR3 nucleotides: TGTGCCAGCAACCCGACAGGGAGCAATCAGCCCCAGCATTTT. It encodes CASNPTGSNQPQHF.

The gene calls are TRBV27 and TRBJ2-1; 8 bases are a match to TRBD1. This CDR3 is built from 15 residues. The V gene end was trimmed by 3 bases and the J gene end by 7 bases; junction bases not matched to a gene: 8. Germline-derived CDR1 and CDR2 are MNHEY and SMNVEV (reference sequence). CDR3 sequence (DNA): TGTGCCAGCAGTTTGGGGCAGGGGGCGCGTAATGAGCAGTTCTTC. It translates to CASSLGQGARNEQFF.

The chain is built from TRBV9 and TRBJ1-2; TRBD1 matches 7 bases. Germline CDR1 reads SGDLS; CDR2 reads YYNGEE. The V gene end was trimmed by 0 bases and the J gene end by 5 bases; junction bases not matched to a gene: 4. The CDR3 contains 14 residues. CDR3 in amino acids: CASSVEGATYGYTF. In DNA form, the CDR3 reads TGTGCCAGCAGCGTAGAGGGGGCCACTTATGGCTACACCTTC.

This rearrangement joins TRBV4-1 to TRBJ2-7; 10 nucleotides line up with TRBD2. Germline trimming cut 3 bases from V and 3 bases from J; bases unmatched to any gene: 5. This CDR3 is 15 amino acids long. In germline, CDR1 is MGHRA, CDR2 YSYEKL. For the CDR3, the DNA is TGCGCCAGCAGCCATCTAGCGGGAGAGATCTACGAGCAGTACTTC. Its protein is CASSHLAGEIYEQYF.

CDR3 nucleotide sequence: TGTGCCAGCAGCAAGAGAATCCGGGGTACCTTGAACACCGGGGAGCTGTTTTTT. Encoded protein: CASSKRIRGTLNTGELFF. The V gene is TRBV21-1, the J gene TRBJ2-2; no check of the table's D call, TRBD2, against the DNA was made. TRBV21-1 is a pseudogene locus. This CDR3 spans 18 amino acids.

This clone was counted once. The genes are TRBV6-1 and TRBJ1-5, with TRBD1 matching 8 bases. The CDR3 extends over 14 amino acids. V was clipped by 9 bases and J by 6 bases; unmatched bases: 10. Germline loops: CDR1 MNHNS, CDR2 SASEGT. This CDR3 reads CASGGRTGSQPQHF. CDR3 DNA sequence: TGTGCCAGTGGAGGCCGGACAGGGAGTCAGCCCCAGCATTTT.

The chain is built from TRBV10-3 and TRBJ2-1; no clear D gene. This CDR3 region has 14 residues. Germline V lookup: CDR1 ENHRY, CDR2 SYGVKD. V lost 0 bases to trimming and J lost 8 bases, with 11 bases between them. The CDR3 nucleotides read TGTGCCATCAGTGAGTCGATTAGCACGGATGAGCAGTTCTTC. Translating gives CAISESISTDEQFF.

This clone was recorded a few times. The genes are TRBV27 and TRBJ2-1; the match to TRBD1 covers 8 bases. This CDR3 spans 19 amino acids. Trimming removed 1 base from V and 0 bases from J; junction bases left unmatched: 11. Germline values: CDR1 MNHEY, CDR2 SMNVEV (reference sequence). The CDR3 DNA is TGTGCCAGCAGTTTATTCCCAGGGACAGGATTTAGCTCCTACAATGAGCAGTTCTTC. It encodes CASSLFPGTGFSSYNEQFF.